The 16 T cell receptor beta chains below all came from one sample that was sequenced in a study of blood T cell repertoires in COVID-19. Here immunoSEQ multiplex PCR was the method, and the copy in TCRdb shows in-frame clones only, minus some. The top ten clones hold 6.9% of a sample with 250,000 to 300,000 clones, around 88% of them seen once. Sequences were obtained from peripheral blood. These receptors were collected from a woman in her twenties or thirties who had recovered from COVID-19.

The gene calls are TRBV2 and TRBJ1-5; D is possibly TRBD1 (6 bases). CDR3 length: 13 residues. The V end was cut by 11 bases, the J end by 6 bases, with 17 bases between. Germline CDR1 reads SNHLY; CDR2 reads FYNNEI. CDR3 DNA sequence: TGTGCCGGCACCACAGGGACGGCTCAGCCCCAGCATTTT. It codes for CAGTTGTAQPQHF.

This chain's CDR3 is CASSLRVAGELFF. CDR3 DNA: TGTGCCAGCAGCCTCAGGGTCGCCGGGGAGCTGTTTTTT. The J gene is TRBJ2-2, the V gene TRBV12-3 or TRBV12-4, with a weak D call TRBD1 (5 bases). Trimming took 6 bases from V and 6 from J, leaving 11 bases between them. CDR3 length: 13 amino acids.

The genes are TRBV5-1 and TRBJ2-7; 15 bases agree with TRBD2. V dropped 4 bases and J dropped 4; count of bases not matched to a gene: 9. The CDR3 extends over 17 amino acids. Germline loops: CDR1 SGHRS, CDR2 YFSETQ. In DNA, the CDR3 is TGCGCCAGCAGCCTTACCTGGACTAGCGGGGGGGTTTACGAGCAGTACTTC. It is translated as CASSLTWTSGGVYEQYF.

This rearrangement joins TRBV7-9 to TRBJ2-2; 12 positions match TRBD2. CDR1 is SEHNR, CDR2 FQNEAQ, per germline (reference sequence). Trimming cost V 1 base and J 5 bases; bases outside gene matches: 2. The CDR3 covers 16 residues. Here the CDR3 reads CASSLDTSGGTGELFF. CDR3 in DNA: TGTGCCAGCAGCTTAGATACTAGCGGGGGGACCGGGGAGCTGTTTTTT.

The chain uses TRBV9 and TRBJ1-2, with D maybe TRBD1 (5 bases). The CDR3 is 15 residues long. V was pared by 3 bases and J by 4 bases, with 16 bases between. Germline V gene lookup returns CDR1 SGDLS and CDR2 YYNGEE. The CDR3 DNA reads TGTGCCAGCAGCGCCCGGGCGGGGGAGCCCTATGGCTACACCTTC. Protein: CASSARAGEPYGYTF.

The sample holds one count of this clone. The CDR3 nucleotides read TGCAGTGCTAGTCCGGGACAGGGGCACGGGGAGCTGTTTTTT. Translating it yields CSASPGQGHGELFF. This rearrangement joins TRBV20-1 to TRBJ2-2; 10 bases match TRBD1. CDR1 and CDR2 (germline): DFQATT, SNEGSKA (reference sequence). This CDR3 region has 14 residues. V was pared by 3 bases and J by 7 bases, with 5 bases of the junction left unmatched.

This rearrangement joins TRBV6-1 to TRBJ2-7, with D perhaps TRBD2 (5 bases). Germline lookup yields CDR1 MNHNS and CDR2 SASEGT. Trimming stripped 10 bases from V and 7 bases from J, with 17 bases between. The CDR3 runs 12 residues. The CDR3 region has the DNA TGTGCCACTCGGACTGGGCCGGGGGAGCAGTACTTC. Residues: CATRTGPGEQYF.

The J gene is TRBJ2-7, the V gene TRBV18; weak D call: TRBD1 (6 bases). Germline CDR1 KGHSH, CDR2 LQKENI. The CDR3 runs to 12 residues. Trimming shortened V by 3 bases and J by 6 bases, and 9 bases separated the two germline ends. The CDR3 region has the DNA TGTGCCAGCTCACCTGACAGGACCGAGCAGTACTTC. Translating gives CASSPDRTEQYF.

The chain joins TRBV18 to TRBJ1-5, with D hard to call. V was pared by 2 bases and J by 2 bases, with 13 bases between. This CDR3 has 16 amino acids. CDR1 and CDR2 from the germline V gene are KGHSH and LQKENI. CDR3 in DNA: TGTGCCAGCTCACCAAAGGGAGAATATGGCAATCAGCCCCAGCATTTT. Its protein product is CASSPKGEYGNQPQHF.

V gene TRBV5-8 combines with J gene TRBJ1-6; 7 nucleotides line up with TRBD1. With V trimmed by 4 bases and J by 6 bases, 7 bases remained unmatched. Germline V CDR1 and CDR2: SGHTS, YDEGEE. The CDR3 extends over 15 amino acids. The CDR3 nucleotides are TGTGCCAGCAGCAACGGACAGGCATCTAATTCACCCCTCCACTTT. This codes for CASSNGQASNSPLHF. Filled out from reference TRBV5-8 and TRBJ1-6, the complete variable domain reads EAGVTQSPTHLIKTRGQQATLRCSPISGHTSVYWYQQALGLGLQFLLWYDEGEERNRGNFPPRFSGRQFPNYSSELNVNALELEDSALYLCASSNGQASNSPLHFGNGTRLTVT.

V is TRBV5-1 and J is TRBJ2-7; 7 nucleotides line up with TRBD1. There are 14 residues in the CDR3. Germline trimming cut 3 bases from V and 1 base from J; bases unmatched to any gene: 4. Germline values: CDR1 SGHRS, CDR2 YFSETQ. The CDR3 spells CASSSTGSSYEQYF. CDR3 DNA: TGCGCCAGCAGCTCGACAGGGAGTTCCTACGAGCAGTACTTC.

This clone was picked up a small number of times. This rearrangement joins TRBV6-2 or TRBV6-3 to TRBJ1-4; 7 bases map to TRBD1. Germline lookup yields CDR1 MNHEY and CDR2 SVGEGT. The CDR3 consists of 14 residues. The J segment lost 5 bases and the V segment lost 2 bases, leaving 2 bases of the junction unmatched. In nucleotides, the CDR3 is TGTGCCAGCAGTTACGGGACAGAGAATGAAAAACTGTTTTTT. This gives the protein CASSYGTENEKLFF.

The chain recombines TRBV4-1 with TRBJ2-5; maybe TRBD1 (5 bases). The CDR3 loop spans 14 amino acids. Germline CDR1 reads MGHRA; CDR2 reads YSYEKL. The V gene lost 2 bases and the J gene lost 1 base, with 8 bases spanning the gap. CDR3 protein: CASSQPGPQETQYF. CDR3 coding DNA: TGCGCCAGCAGCCAACCAGGGCCCCAAGAGACCCAGTACTTC.

A note on this clone: Other DNA sequences within the sample encode an identical CDR3. The gene calls are TRBV5-4 and TRBJ1-6; D may be TRBD1 (6 bases). The CDR3 runs 15 residues. In germline, CDR1 is SGHNT, CDR2 YYREEE (reference sequence). The V end lost 5 bases, the J end lost 5 bases, and 14 bases lay between the germline ends. The DNA of the CDR3 is TGTGCCAGCAGTTCTCTAGGACAGAATAATTCACCCCTCCACTTT. Translated: CASSSLGQNNSPLHF.

The rearrangement links TRBV7-2 to TRBJ1-4; D gene uncertain. V lost 1 base to trimming and J lost 10 bases, with 16 bases between them. The germline gives CDR1 SGHTA, CDR2 FQGNSA. This CDR3 comprises 15 residues. CDR3 loop: CASSLGMASGGKLFF. CDR3 bases: TGTGCCAGCAGCTTAGGGATGGCTTCGGGAGGAAAACTGTTTTTT.

This sequence joins TRBV19 and TRBJ2-7; TRBD1 matches 7 bases. V gave up 8 bases and J gave up 4 bases; unmatched junction bases: 8. The CDR3 is 13 amino acids. Germline CDR1 and CDR2: LNHDA and SQIVND (reference sequence). CDR3 amino acids: CASGPDRVYEQYF. The CDR3 region has the DNA TGTGCCAGTGGTCCAGACAGGGTATACGAGCAGTACTTC.